The 17 T cell receptor beta chains presented below share a single source sample, sequenced in a study of blood T cell repertoires in COVID-19. Sequenced by immunoSEQ multiplex PCR; TCRdb stores in-frame clones only, minus some. The sample contains about 180,000 clones, roughly 81% of which appear only once. Sample: peripheral blood. The receptor set was obtained from a woman aged 80 or over with COVID-19, enrolled during active disease.

J is TRBJ2-7 and V is TRBV5-1; 9 nucleotides align to TRBD2. The V and J ends lost 0 bases and 2 bases, in that order; junction bases with no gene match: 3. CDR1 SGHRS and CDR2 YFSETQ come from the germline V gene. The CDR3 is 15 amino acids. CDR3 loop: CASSLAGGGAYEQYF. The CDR3 DNA reads as TGCGCCAGCAGCTTGGCTGGCGGGGGGGCCTACGAGCAGTACTTC.

This sequence joins TRBV4-3 and TRBJ1-6; 7 nucleotides line up with TRBD1. Per germline, CDR1 LGHNA and CDR2 YSLEER. The CDR3 totals 15 residues. J gave up 4 bases and V 3 bases, and 3 bases lay outside the gene matches. The CDR3 protein is CASSQRQGYNSPLHF. DNA for the CDR3: TGCGCCAGCAGCCAGCGACAGGGTTATAATTCACCCCTCCACTTT.

This chain links TRBV5-1 with TRBJ2-1, with 7 bases that match TRBD1. V lost 4 bases to trimming and J lost 4 bases; unmatched junction nucleotides: 5. The CDR3 extends over 14 amino acids. Germline assignment: CDR1 SGHRS and CDR2 YFSETQ. Here the CDR3 reads CASSTLQGYNEQFF. CDR3 sequence (DNA): TGCGCCAGCAGCACCTTACAGGGGTACAATGAGCAGTTCTTC.

This clone was seen just once. The junction differs from germline at one of its ends, possibly a read error. The chain uses TRBV15 and TRBJ2-7; TRBD1 aligns across 11 bases. This CDR3 comprises 14 residues. Germline loops: CDR1 LNHNV, CDR2 YYDKDF (reference sequence). CDR3 nucleotides: TGTGCCACCAGCATGGACAGGGGGCCCTACAAGCAGTACTTC. Its translation is CATSMDRGPYKQYF.

The chain employs TRBV11-3 and TRBJ2-2; maybe TRBD1 (6 bases). In germline, CDR1 is SGHNT, CDR2 YENEEA. V was trimmed by 5 bases and J by 4 bases, leaving 14 bases between them. The CDR3 spans 15 residues. The CDR3 reads CASSPRDTFTGELFF. The CDR3 region has the DNA TGTGCCAGCAGCCCCCGGGACACTTTCACCGGGGAGCTGTTTTTT. The variable domain in full, completed from reference TRBV11-3 and TRBJ2-2, reads EAGVVQSPRYKIIEKKQPVAFWCNPISGHNTLYWYLQNLGQGPELLIRYENEEAVDDSQLPKDRFSAERLKGVDSTLKIQPAELGDSAVYLCASSPRDTFTGELFFGEGSRLTVL.

This chain uses TRBV5-4 with TRBJ1-1; perhaps TRBD1 as D (6 bases). Per the germline V gene, CDR1 is SGHNT and CDR2 is YYREEE (reference sequence). V dropped 0 bases and J dropped 5 bases, with 14 bases sitting between them. CDR3 size: 15 residues. The CDR3: CASSLVYWGQTEAFF. CDR3 bases: TGTGCCAGCAGCTTGGTTTATTGGGGGCAAACTGAAGCTTTCTTT.

This clone was counted between two and nine times. The rearrangement joins TRBV6-5 to TRBJ1-1; D gene unclear. This CDR3 is 13 amino acids long. The germline CDR1 and CDR2 sequences are MNHEY and SVGAGI. Trimming shortened V by 0 bases and J by 8 bases, and 10 bases separated the two germline ends. CDR3 amino acids: CASSYSNGLEAFF. The DNA of the CDR3 is TGTGCCAGCAGTTACTCTAATGGCCTCGAAGCTTTCTTT.

The chain joins TRBV28 to TRBJ1-1; 8 bases are a match to TRBD1. The ends lost 2 bases at V and 9 bases at J; junction bases unmatched: 5. Germline CDR1 reads MDHEN; CDR2 reads SYDVKM. The CDR3 has 13 residues. CDR3 DNA: TGTGCCAGCAGTTTACAGGGGGACAGGAAAGCTTTCTTT. This translates into CASSLQGDRKAFF. The entire variable domain, with the rest obtained from reference TRBV28 and TRBJ1-1, is as follows: DVKVTQSSRYLVKRTGEKVFLECVQDMDHENMFWYRQDPGLGLRLIYFSYDVKMKEKGDIPEGYSVSREKKERFSLILESASTNQTSMYLCASSLQGDRKAFFGQGTRLTVV.

The genes are TRBV19 and TRBJ2-6; D is unclear. The germline V gene encodes CDR1 LNHDA and CDR2 SQIVND (reference sequence). The CDR3 is made up of 14 amino acids. The V end lost 7 bases, the J end lost 0 bases, and 7 bases lay between the germline ends. This CDR3 is CASKSGSGANVLTF. Here the CDR3 DNA reads TGTGCCAGTAAGTCCGGCTCTGGGGCCAACGTCCTGACTTTC. Full variable domain (remainder filled in from reference TRBV19 and TRBJ2-6): DGGITQSPKYLFRKEGQNVTLSCEQNLNHDAMYWYRQDPGQGLRLIYYSQIVNDFQKGDIAEGYSVSREKKESFPLTVTSAQKNPTAFYLCASKSGSGANVLTFGAGSRLTVL.

The gene calls are TRBV29-1 and TRBJ1-2; the match to TRBD1 covers 10 bases. The CDR3 loop spans 13 amino acids. Germline V gives CDR1 SQVTM, CDR2 ANQGSEA. V gave up 5 bases and J gave up 6 bases; unmatched junction bases: 6. CDR3: CSVPGQGLNGYTF. The CDR3 coding sequence is TGCAGCGTTCCGGGACAGGGGCTCAATGGCTACACCTTC.

This chain links TRBV27 with TRBJ1-6; tentatively, D is TRBD1 (5 bases). The germline V gene encodes CDR1 MNHEY and CDR2 SMNVEV (reference sequence). The V end lost 3 bases, the J end lost 2 bases, and 5 bases lay between the germline ends. The CDR3 is 14 residues long. CDR3 protein: CASSLTAYNSPLHF. The DNA of the CDR3 is TGTGCCAGCAGTTTGACAGCCTATAATTCACCCCTCCACTTT.

J is TRBJ1-2 and V is TRBV18; possibly TRBD1 for D (5 bases). Germline V gene data show CDR1 as KGHSH and CDR2 as LQKENI. V lost 3 bases and J lost 3, with 17 bases in between. This CDR3 contains 16 residues. The CDR3 loop is CASSPTGGTGDYGYTF. The CDR3 DNA follows: TGTGCCAGCTCACCCACGGGGGGAACCGGAGACTATGGCTACACCTTC. The full variable domain, in which reference TRBV18 and TRBJ1-2 provide the parts outside the CDR3, is NAGVMQNPRHLVRRRGQEARLRCSPMKGHSHVYWYRQLPEEGLKFMVYLQKENIIDESGMPKERFSAEFPKEGPSILRIQQVVRGDSAAYFCASSPTGGTGDYGYTFGSGTRLTVV.

The chain carries TRBV28 and TRBJ2-7; 8 bases align to TRBD1. The CDR3 totals 15 residues. J gave up 4 bases and V 5 bases, and 10 bases lay outside the gene matches. CDR1 and CDR2 from the germline V gene are MDHEN and SYDVKM. DNA for the CDR3: TGTGCCAGCAGTGACCCCCGGGACAGGCCATACGAGCAGTACTTC. Its protein is CASSDPRDRPYEQYF.

This sequence joins TRBV2 and TRBJ1-2, with no clear D. The CDR3 length is 12 residues. Germline V gene lookup returns CDR1 SNHLY and CDR2 FYNNEI. V shed 5 bases and J shed 4 bases, with 8 bases lying between them. The CDR3 spells CASSREGYGYTF. CDR3 nucleotides: TGTGCCAGCAGTCGGGAGGGCTATGGCTACACCTTC.

The rearrangement uses TRBV27 and TRBJ2-1; 7 positions match TRBD1. The germline V gene has CDR1 MNHEY and CDR2 SMNVEV (reference sequence). The CDR3 has 15 amino acids. With 8 bases clipped from V and 0 bases from J, the junction kept 7 bases outside the gene matches. In DNA, the CDR3 is TGTGCCAGCCGCTCCGGGACAGTCTCCTACAATGAGCAGTTCTTC. This sequence encodes CASRSGTVSYNEQFF.

The rearrangement joins TRBV6-2 or TRBV6-3 to TRBJ2-7; maybe TRBD1 (6 bases). The CDR3 is 14 amino acids. Per germline, CDR1 MNHEY and CDR2 SVGEGT. Trimming left V 4 bases short and J 2 bases short, with 12 bases between. The CDR3 nucleotides read TGTGCCAGCAGTTTGGGCAGGGGCCCCTACGAGCAGTACTTC. This codes for CASSLGRGPYEQYF.

This chain uses TRBV5-1 with TRBJ2-1, with 11 bases that match TRBD2. The CDR3 totals 16 residues. CDR1 and CDR2 from the germline V gene are SGHRS and YFSETQ. V trimming: 7 bases; J trimming: 4 bases; junction bases outside the gene matches: 10. CDR3 sequence (DNA): TGCGCCAGCGGTCTAAGGCTAGCGGGAGGTTACAATGAGCAGTTCTTC. Its protein product is CASGLRLAGGYNEQFF. The full variable domain, with the rest looked up from reference TRBV5-1 and TRBJ2-1, is KAGVTQTPRYLIKTRGQQVTLSCSPISGHRSVSWYQQTPGQGLQFLFEYFSETQRNKGNFPGRFSGRQFSNSRSEMNVSTLELGDSALYLCASGLRLAGGYNEQFFGPGTRLTVL.